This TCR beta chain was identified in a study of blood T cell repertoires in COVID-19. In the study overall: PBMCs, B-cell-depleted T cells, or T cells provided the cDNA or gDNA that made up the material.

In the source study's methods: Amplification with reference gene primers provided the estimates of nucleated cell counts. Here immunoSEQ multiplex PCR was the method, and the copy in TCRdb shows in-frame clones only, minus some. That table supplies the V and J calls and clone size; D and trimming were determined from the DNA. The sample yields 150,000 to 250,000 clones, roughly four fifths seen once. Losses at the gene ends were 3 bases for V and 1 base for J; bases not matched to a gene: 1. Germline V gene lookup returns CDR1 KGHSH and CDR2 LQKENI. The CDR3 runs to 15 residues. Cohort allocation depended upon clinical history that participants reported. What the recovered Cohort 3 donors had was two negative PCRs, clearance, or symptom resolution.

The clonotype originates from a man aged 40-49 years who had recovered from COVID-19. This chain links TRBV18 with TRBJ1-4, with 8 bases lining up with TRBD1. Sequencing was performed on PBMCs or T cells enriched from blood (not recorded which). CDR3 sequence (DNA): TGTGCCAGCTCACCGGGACAGGAAACTAATGAAAAACTGTTTTTT. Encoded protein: CASSPGQETNEKLFF.